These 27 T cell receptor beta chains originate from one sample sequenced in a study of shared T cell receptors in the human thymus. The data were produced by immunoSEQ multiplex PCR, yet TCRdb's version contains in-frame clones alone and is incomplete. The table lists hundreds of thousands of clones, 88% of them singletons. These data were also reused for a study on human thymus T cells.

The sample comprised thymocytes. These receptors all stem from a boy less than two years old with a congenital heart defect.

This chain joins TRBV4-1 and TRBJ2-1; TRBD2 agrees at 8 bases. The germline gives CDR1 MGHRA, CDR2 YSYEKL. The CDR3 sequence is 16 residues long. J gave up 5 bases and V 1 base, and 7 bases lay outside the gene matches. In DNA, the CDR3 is TGCGCCAGCAGCCAAGGAAAACTAGCGGTAAACAATGAGCAGTTCTTC. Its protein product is CASSQGKLAVNNEQFF.

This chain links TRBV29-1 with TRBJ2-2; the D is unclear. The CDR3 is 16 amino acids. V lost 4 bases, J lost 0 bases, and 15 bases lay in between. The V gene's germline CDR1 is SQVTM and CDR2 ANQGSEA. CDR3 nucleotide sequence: TGCAGCGTTGTTACCCATCACACAGCGAACACCGGGGAGCTGTTTTTT. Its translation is CSVVTHHTANTGELFF.

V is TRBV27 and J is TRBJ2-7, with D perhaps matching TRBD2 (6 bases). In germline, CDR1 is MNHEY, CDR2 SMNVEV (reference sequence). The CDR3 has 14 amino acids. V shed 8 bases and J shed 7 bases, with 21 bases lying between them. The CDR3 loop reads CASGRTGVEGEQYF. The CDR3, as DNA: TGTGCCAGCGGCCGGACGGGGGTGGAGGGGGAGCAGTACTTC.

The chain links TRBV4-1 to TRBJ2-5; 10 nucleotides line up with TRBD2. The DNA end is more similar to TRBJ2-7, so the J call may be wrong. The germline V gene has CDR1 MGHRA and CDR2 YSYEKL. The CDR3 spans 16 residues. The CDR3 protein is CASSQGTSGKAYEQYF. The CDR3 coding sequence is TGCGCCAGCAGCCAAGGGACTAGCGGTAAAGCCTACGAGCAGTACTTC.

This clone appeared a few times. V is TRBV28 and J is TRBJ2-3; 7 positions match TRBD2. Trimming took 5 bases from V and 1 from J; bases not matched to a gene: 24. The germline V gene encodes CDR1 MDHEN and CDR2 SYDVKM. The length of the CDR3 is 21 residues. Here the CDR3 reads CASSTNPRLAATVFGTDTQYF. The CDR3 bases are TGTGCCAGCAGTACAAACCCCCGTCTAGCGGCCACCGTCTTTGGCACAGATACGCAGTATTTT.

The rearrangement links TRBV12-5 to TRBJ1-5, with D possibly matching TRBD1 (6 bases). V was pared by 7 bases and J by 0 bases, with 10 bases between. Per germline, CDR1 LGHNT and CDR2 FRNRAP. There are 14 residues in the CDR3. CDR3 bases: TGTGCTAGTGCACAGGGCACTAGCAATCAGCCCCAGCATTTT. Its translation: CASAQGTSNQPQHF.

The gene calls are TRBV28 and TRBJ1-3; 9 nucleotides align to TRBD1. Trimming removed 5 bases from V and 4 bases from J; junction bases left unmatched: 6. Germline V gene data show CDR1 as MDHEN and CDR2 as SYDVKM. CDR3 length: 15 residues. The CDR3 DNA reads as TGTGCCAGCAGTCATGACAGGGGGGAAGGAAACACCATATATTTT. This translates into CASSHDRGEGNTIYF.

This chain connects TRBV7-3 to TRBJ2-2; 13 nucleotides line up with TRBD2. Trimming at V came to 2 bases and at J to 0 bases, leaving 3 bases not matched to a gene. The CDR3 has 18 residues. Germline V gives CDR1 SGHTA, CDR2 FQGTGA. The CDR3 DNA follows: TGTGCCAGCAGCTTAGGAGGGACTAGCGGGACGAACACCGGGGAGCTGTTTTTT. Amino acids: CASSLGGTSGTNTGELFF.

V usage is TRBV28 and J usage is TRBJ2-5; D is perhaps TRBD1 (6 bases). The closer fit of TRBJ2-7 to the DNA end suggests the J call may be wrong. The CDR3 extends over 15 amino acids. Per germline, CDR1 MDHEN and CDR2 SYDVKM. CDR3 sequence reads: CASSSRGQGRDEQYF. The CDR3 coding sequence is TGTGCCAGCAGTTCCCGCGGTCAGGGGAGAGACGAGCAGTACTTC.

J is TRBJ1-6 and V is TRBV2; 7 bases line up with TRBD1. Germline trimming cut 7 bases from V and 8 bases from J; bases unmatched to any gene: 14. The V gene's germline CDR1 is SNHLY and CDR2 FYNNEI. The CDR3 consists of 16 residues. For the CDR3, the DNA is TGTGCCAGCATTTTCCCTACTGGGCAGGGGGATTCACCCCTCCACTTT. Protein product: CASIFPTGQGDSPLHF.

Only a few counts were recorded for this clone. CDR3: CASSLRAGTSGRNTQYF. CDR3 coding DNA: TGCGCCAGCAGTCTTCGCGCCGGGACTAGCGGGAGGAATACGCAGTATTTT. V usage is TRBV5-1 and J usage is TRBJ2-3; 15 nucleotides match TRBD2. J was trimmed by 7 bases and V by 5 bases; bases with no gene match: 11. The CDR3 runs 17 residues. From germline, CDR1 is SGHRS and CDR2 YFSETQ.

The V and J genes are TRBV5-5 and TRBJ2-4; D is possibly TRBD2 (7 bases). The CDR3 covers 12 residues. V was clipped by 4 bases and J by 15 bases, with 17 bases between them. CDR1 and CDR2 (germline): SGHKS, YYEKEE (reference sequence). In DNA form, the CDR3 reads TGTGCCAGCAGCCCTGAGGCGGGGGCTGGGTACTTC. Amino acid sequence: CASSPEAGAGYF.

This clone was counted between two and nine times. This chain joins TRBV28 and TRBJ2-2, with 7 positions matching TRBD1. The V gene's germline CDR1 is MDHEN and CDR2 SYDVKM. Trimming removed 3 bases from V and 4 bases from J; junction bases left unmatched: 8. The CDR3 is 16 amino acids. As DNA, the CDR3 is TGTGCCAGCAGTTTCACCTACAGGGGTGTCACCGGGGAGCTGTTTTTT. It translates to CASSFTYRGVTGELFF.

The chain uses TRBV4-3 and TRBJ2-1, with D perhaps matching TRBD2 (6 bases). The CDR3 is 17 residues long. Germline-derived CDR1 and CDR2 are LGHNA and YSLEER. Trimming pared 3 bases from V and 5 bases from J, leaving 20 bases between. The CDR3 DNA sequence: TGCGCCAGCAGCCAGGAGGGACTTGGGGTCATCCACAATGAGCAGTTCTTC. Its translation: CASSQEGLGVIHNEQFF.

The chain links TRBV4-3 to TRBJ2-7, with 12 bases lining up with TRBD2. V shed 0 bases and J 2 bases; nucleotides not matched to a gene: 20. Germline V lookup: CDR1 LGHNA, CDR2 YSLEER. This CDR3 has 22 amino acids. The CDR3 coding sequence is TGCGCCAGCAGCCAAGATTATCTAGGGGGACTAGCGGGCCTCCACCGACCCTACGAGCAGTACTTC. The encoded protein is CASSQDYLGGLAGLHRPYEQYF.

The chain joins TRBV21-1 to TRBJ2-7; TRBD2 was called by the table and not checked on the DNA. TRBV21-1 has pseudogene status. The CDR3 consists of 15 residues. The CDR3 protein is CASSKCSSGNYEQYF. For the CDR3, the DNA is TGTGCCAGCAGCAAATGTTCTAGCGGAAACTACGAGCAGTACTTC.

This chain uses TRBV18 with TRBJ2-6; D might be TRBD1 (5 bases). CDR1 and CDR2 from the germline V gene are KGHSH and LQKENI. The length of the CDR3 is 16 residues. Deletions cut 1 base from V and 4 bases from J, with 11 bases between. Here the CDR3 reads CASSPRGPAGANVLTF. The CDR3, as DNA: TGTGCCAGCTCACCACGGGGCCCCGCGGGGGCCAACGTCCTGACTTTC.

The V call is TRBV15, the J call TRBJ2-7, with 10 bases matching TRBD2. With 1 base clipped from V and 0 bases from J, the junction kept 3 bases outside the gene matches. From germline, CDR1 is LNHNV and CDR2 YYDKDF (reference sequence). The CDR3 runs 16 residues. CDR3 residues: CATSRASGSGSYEQYF. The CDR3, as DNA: TGTGCCACCAGCAGAGCTAGCGGGAGTGGCTCCTACGAGCAGTACTTC.

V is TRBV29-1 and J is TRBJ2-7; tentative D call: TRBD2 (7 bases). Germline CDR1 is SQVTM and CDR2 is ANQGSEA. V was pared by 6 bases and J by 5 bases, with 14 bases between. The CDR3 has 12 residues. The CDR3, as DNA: TGCAGCGTATTGCCCGGGGGGCACGAGCAGTACTTC. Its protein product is CSVLPGGHEQYF.

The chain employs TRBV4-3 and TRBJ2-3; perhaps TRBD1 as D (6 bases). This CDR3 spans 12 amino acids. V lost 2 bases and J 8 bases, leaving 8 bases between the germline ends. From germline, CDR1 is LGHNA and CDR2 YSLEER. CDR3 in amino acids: CASSQLGGTQYF. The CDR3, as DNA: TGCGCCAGCAGCCAACTAGGGGGTACGCAGTATTTT.

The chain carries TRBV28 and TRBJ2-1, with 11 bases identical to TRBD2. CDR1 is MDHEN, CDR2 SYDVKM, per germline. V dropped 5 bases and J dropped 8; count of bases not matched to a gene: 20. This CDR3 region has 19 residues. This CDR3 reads CASSPPPIAGGPTFHEQFF. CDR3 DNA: TGTGCCAGCAGTCCCCCTCCGATAGCGGGAGGGCCAACTTTCCATGAGCAGTTCTTC.

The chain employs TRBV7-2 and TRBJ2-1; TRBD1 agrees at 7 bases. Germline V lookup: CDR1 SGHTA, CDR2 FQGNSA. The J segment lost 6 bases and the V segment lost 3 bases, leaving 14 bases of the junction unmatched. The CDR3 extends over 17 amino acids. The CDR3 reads CASSFNRQGRGVNEQFF. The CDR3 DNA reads TGTGCCAGCAGCTTTAACAGACAGGGCCGAGGGGTCAATGAGCAGTTCTTC.

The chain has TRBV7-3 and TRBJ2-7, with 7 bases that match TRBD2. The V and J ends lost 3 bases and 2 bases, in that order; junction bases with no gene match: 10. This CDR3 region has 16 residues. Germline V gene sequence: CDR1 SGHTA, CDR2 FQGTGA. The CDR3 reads CASSLGTERDAYEQYF. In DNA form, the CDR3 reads TGTGCCAGCAGCTTGGGGACGGAGCGGGACGCCTACGAGCAGTACTTC. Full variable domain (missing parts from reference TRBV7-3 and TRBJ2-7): GAGVSQTPSNKVTEKGKYVELRCDPISGHTALYWYRQSLGQGPEFLIYFQGTGAADDSGLPNDRFFAVRPEGSVSTLKIQRTERGDSAVYLCASSLGTERDAYEQYFGPGTRLTVT.

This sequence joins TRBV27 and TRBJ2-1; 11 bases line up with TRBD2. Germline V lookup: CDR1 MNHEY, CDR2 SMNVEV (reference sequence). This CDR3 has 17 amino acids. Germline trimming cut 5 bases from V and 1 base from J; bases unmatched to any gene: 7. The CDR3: CASSPTSGSRSYNEQFF. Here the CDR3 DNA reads TGTGCCAGCAGTCCAACTAGCGGGAGTAGGTCCTACAATGAGCAGTTCTTC.

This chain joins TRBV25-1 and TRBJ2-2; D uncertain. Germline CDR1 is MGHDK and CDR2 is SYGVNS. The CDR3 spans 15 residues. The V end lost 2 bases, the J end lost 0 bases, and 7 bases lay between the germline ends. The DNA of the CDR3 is TGTGCCAGCAGTGAACGTATCGCGAACACCGGGGAGCTGTTTTTT. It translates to CASSERIANTGELFF.

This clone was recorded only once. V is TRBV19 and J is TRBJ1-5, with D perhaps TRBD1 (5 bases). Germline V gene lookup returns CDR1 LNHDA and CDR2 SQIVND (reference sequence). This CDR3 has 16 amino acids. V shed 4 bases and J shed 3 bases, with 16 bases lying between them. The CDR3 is CASSTSMGGNNQPQHF. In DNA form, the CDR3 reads TGTGCCAGTAGTACTTCGATGGGGGGGAACAATCAGCCCCAGCATTTT. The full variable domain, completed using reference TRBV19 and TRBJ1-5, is DGGITQSPKYLFRKEGQNVTLSCEQNLNHDAMYWYRQDPGQGLRLIYYSQIVNDFQKGDIAEGYSVSREKKESFPLTVTSAQKNPTAFYLCASSTSMGGNNQPQHFGDGTRLSIL.

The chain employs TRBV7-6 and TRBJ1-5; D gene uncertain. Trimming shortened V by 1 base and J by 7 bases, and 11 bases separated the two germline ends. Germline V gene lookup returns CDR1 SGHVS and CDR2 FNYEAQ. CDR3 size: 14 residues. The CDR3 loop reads CASSLGGRRQPQHF. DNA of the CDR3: TGTGCCAGCAGCTTAGGAGGCCGGAGGCAGCCCCAGCATTTT.